This entry lists 32 T cell receptor beta chains sequenced from one sample in a study of T cells in Graves' hyperthyroidism and ophthalmopathy. The TCR beta CDR3 regions underwent amplification using RNA transcripts as the source. A first-round RT-PCR of the TCR CDR3 used the HTBI primer set. MiXCR, run by TCRdb on the multiplex PCR reads, gives a single entry per CDR3 protein. Among over 300,000 distinct CDR3 sequences listed, over 11% were seen once. The sequencing sample was made of blood. These receptors came from a woman aged 60 to 75 with Graves' hyperthyroidism.

There are a few counts of this clonotype. This chain joins TRBV2 and TRBJ1-4; TRBD1 is a possible D gene (5 bases). The CDR3 contains 15 residues. V lost 6 bases, J lost 3 bases, and 14 bases lay in between. CDR1 SNHLY and CDR2 FYNNEI come from the germline V gene. CDR3 region: CASSVRAQPNEKLFF. Here the CDR3 DNA reads TGTGCCAGCAGCGTCAGGGCCCAGCCTAATGAAAAACTGTTTTTT.

This chain connects TRBV7-3 to TRBJ2-1; 11 positions agree with TRBD2. This CDR3 has 20 amino acids. With V trimmed by 5 bases and J by 2 bases, 17 bases remained unmatched. CDR1 is SGHTA and CDR2 is FQGTGA in the germline V gene. CDR3 sequence reads: CASSPRLAGKGREAYNEQFF. DNA of the CDR3: TGTGCCAGCAGCCCCCGACTAGCGGGAAAGGGAAGGGAGGCCTACAATGAGCAGTTCTTC.

This clonotype was seen more than once but under ten times. The V call is TRBV5-6, the J call TRBJ2-7; the match to TRBD2 covers 9 bases. The CDR3 is made up of 14 amino acids. Germline V gene sequence: CDR1 SGHDT, CDR2 YYEEEE. The trim removed 3 bases at V and 3 bases at J, leaving 4 bases unmatched. The CDR3 sequence: CASSYRLADYEQYF. CDR3 nucleotides: TGTGCCAGCAGCTACAGACTAGCGGACTACGAGCAGTACTTC.

The chain recombines TRBV4-1 with TRBJ2-5; D gene ambiguous. Trimming removed 3 bases from V and 2 bases from J, with 10 bases in between. The CDR3 is made up of 14 amino acids. Germline loops: CDR1 MGHRA, CDR2 YSYEKL. CDR3 in amino acids: CASSHMSEQETQYF. DNA for the CDR3: TGCGCCAGCAGCCACATGAGTGAACAAGAGACCCAGTACTTC.

This clonotype was observed many times. This chain uses TRBV7-8 with TRBJ2-2; no firm D call. CDR1 and CDR2 (germline): SGHVS, FQNEAQ. Trimming stripped 1 base from V and 6 bases from J, with 12 bases between. The CDR3 sequence is 15 residues long. CDR3 nucleotide sequence: TGTGCCAGCAGCTTAGTCCGTGGGCGATCCGGGGAGCTGTTTTTT. This gives the protein CASSLVRGRSGELFF. Supplemented by reference TRBV7-8 and TRBJ2-2, the full variable domain reads GAGVSQSPRYKVAKRGQDVALRCDPISGHVSLFWYQQALGQGPEFLTYFQNEAQLDKSGLPSDRFFAERPEGSVSTLKIQRTQQEDSAVYLCASSLVRGRSGELFFGEGSRLTVL.

This clonotype appeared many times. This sequence joins TRBV2 and TRBJ1-5; 7 nucleotides align to TRBD1. This CDR3 has 14 residues. The ends lost 9 bases at V and 3 bases at J; junction bases unmatched: 8. The V gene's germline CDR1 is SNHLY and CDR2 FYNNEI. Here the CDR3 reads CASLPGQLNQPQHF. In DNA form, the CDR3 reads TGTGCCAGTCTACCGGGACAGCTCAATCAGCCCCAGCATTTT.

There are many counts of this clonotype. The chain combines TRBV12-3 or TRBV12-4 with TRBJ2-2; 11 nucleotides align to TRBD2. The CDR3 is made up of 16 amino acids. Trimming took 4 bases from V and 4 from J; bases not matched to a gene: 5. The CDR3 coding sequence is TGTGCCAGCAGTTATACTAGCGGGAGTGGCACCGGGGAGCTGTTTTTT. It translates to CASSYTSGSGTGELFF.

This chain links TRBV7-9 with TRBJ2-1; 12 bases are shared with TRBD2. This CDR3 has 16 amino acids. Unmatched junction bases numbered 7, after V lost 2 bases and J lost 8 bases. In germline, CDR1 is SEHNR, CDR2 FQNEAQ (reference sequence). The CDR3 loop is CASSLLAGGPGDEQFF. The CDR3 region has the DNA TGTGCCAGCAGCTTACTAGCGGGAGGGCCTGGGGATGAGCAGTTCTTC.

The V call is TRBV28, the J call TRBJ1-3; a possible D gene is TRBD1 (5 bases). Trimming stripped 6 bases from V and 2 bases from J, with 20 bases between. Per the germline V gene, CDR1 is MDHEN and CDR2 is SYDVKM. The CDR3 is 17 amino acids. The chain's CDR3 is CASSSIMAGLAGNTIYF. For the CDR3, the DNA is TGTGCCAGCAGCTCCATCATGGCAGGGTTGGCTGGAAACACCATATATTTT.

This clonotype was counted many times. V gene TRBV2 combines with J gene TRBJ2-5; 8 positions match TRBD2. The CDR3 is made up of 12 amino acids. With 8 bases clipped from V and 4 bases from J, the junction kept 3 bases outside the gene matches. CDR1 is SNHLY, CDR2 FYNNEI, per germline. CDR3 sequence: CASYLAGETQYF. The CDR3 DNA reads as TGTGCCAGCTATCTAGCGGGAGAGACCCAGTACTTC.

The table lists this clonotype with many counts. The gene calls are TRBV27 and TRBJ2-7; TRBD1 agrees at 8 bases. The CDR3 has 14 amino acids. Looked up from germline, CDR1 is MNHEY and CDR2 is SMNVEV (reference sequence). After removal of 6 bases from V and 3 bases from J, the junction contained 7 bases not matched to a gene. CDR3 nucleotide sequence: TGTGCCAGCAGAACTCAGACAGGGGTCTACGAGCAGTACTTC. This codes for CASRTQTGVYEQYF.

This clonotype was detected ten times or more. The chain uses TRBV5-1 and TRBJ2-1; 13 bases match TRBD2. Germline V gene lookup returns CDR1 SGHRS and CDR2 YFSETQ. V shed 5 bases and J 10 bases; nucleotides not matched to a gene: 9. The CDR3 has 15 amino acids. In nucleotides, the CDR3 is TGCGCCAGCAGTTCGGGGACTAGCGGGGTTCGGGAGCAGTTCTTC. Translated, it gives CASSSGTSGVREQFF.

This clonotype was observed at least ten times. The chain has TRBV11-2 and TRBJ2-1; D assignment may be TRBD1 or TRBD2 (5 bases each). Germline V gene lookup returns CDR1 SGHAT and CDR2 FQNNGV. CDR3 length: 15 residues. The V and J ends lost 5 bases and 0 bases respectively, with 11 bases between them. CDR3 nucleotide sequence: TGTGCCAGCAGCGGTAGGGACGGCTCCTACAATGAGCAGTTCTTC. It encodes CASSGRDGSYNEQFF.

The chain recombines TRBV7-9 with TRBJ2-1; 16 nucleotides line up with TRBD2. This CDR3 region has 16 residues. Trimming cost V 11 bases and J 2 bases; bases outside gene matches: 6. Germline V gene sequence: CDR1 SEHNR, CDR2 FQNEAQ (reference sequence). This chain's CDR3 is CAGGTSGRAPYNEQFF. The CDR3 DNA follows: TGTGCCGGGGGGACTAGCGGGAGGGCCCCCTACAATGAGCAGTTCTTC.

This clonotype occurred a few times. The chain recombines TRBV5-1 with TRBJ2-4, with D perhaps given as TRBD1 or TRBD2 (5 bases each). V was cut by 5 bases and J by 6 bases, with 12 bases left in between. CDR3 length equals 13 residues. Germline V CDR1 and CDR2: SGHRS, YFSETQ. The CDR3 DNA reads as TGCGCCAGCAGTCCCGGGACCCCAAACATTCAGTACTTC. This translates into CASSPGTPNIQYF.

The V call is TRBV9, the J call TRBJ1-1, with 11 positions matching TRBD1. This CDR3 spans 15 amino acids. Germline loops: CDR1 SGDLS, CDR2 YYNGEE. J gave up 4 bases and V 2 bases, and 4 bases lay outside the gene matches. CDR3 bases: TGTGCCAGCAGCGTCGGACAGGGGGCCTTCACTGAAGCTTTCTTT. It specifies CASSVGQGAFTEAFF.

At least ten counts were recorded for this clonotype. J is TRBJ2-7 and V is TRBV11-2; D ambiguous. This CDR3 has 14 amino acids. Germline V lookup: CDR1 SGHAT, CDR2 FQNNGV. Deletions cut 5 bases from V and 0 bases from J, with 11 bases between. CDR3 sequence: CASSEGPSSYEQYF. Here the CDR3 DNA reads TGTGCCAGCAGCGAAGGACCGAGCTCCTACGAGCAGTACTTC. Supplemented by reference TRBV11-2 and TRBJ2-7, the full variable domain reads EAGVAQSPRYKIIEKRQSVAFWCNPISGHATLYWYQQILGQGPKLLIQFQNNGVVDDSQLPKDRFSAERLKGVDSTLKIQPAKLEDSAVYLCASSEGPSSYEQYFGPGTRLTVT.

At least ten counts were recorded for this clonotype. The gene calls are TRBV18 and TRBJ2-2, with 9 bases that match TRBD2. There are 16 residues in the CDR3. V lost 2 bases to trimming and J lost 3 bases; unmatched junction nucleotides: 4. Germline lookup yields CDR1 KGHSH and CDR2 LQKENI. The CDR3 nucleotides read TGTGCCAGCTCACCAGAGACTAGCGGCGACACCGGGGAGCTGTTTTTT. This translates into CASSPETSGDTGELFF.

This clonotype was counted a few times. V and J are TRBV28 and TRBJ2-1, with D uncertain. Germline loops: CDR1 MDHEN, CDR2 SYDVKM. The CDR3 totals 12 residues. Deletions cut 11 bases from V and 4 bases from J, with 12 bases between. DNA for the CDR3: TGTGCCTCCGGAGAAGGATACAATGAGCAGTTCTTC. This gives the protein CASGEGYNEQFF. The full variable domain, rest sourced from reference TRBV28 and TRBJ2-1, is DVKVTQSSRYLVKRTGEKVFLECVQDMDHENMFWYRQDPGLGLRLIYFSYDVKMKEKGDIPEGYSVSREKKERFSLILESASTNQTSMYLCASGEGYNEQFFGPGTRLTVL.

This clonotype came up many times. This chain links TRBV5-1 with TRBJ2-1, with TRBD1 identical over 10 bases. Germline V lookup: CDR1 SGHRS, CDR2 YFSETQ. Trimming cost V 0 bases and J 7 bases; bases outside gene matches: 7. The CDR3 consists of 16 residues. The CDR3 here is CASSLAGGTGVNEQFF. The CDR3, as DNA: TGCGCCAGCAGCTTGGCCGGAGGGACAGGGGTGAATGAGCAGTTCTTC.

This clonotype has ten or more counts. This chain joins TRBV2 and TRBJ1-2; D is uncertain. The length of the CDR3 is 14 residues. The germline V and J ends were trimmed by 4 bases and 7 bases, with 16 bases remaining between them. The germline V gene has CDR1 SNHLY and CDR2 FYNNEI. Here the CDR3 DNA reads TGTGCCAGCAGTGTCTCTTCGACGGCCGGTGGCTACACCTTC. Its translation is CASSVSSTAGGYTF.

This clonotype occurred many times. The chain has TRBV11-2 and TRBJ2-2; D may be TRBD2 (5 bases). CDR1 and CDR2 (germline): SGHAT, FQNNGV. This CDR3 comprises 14 residues. V lost 3 bases and J lost 6, with 11 bases in between. The CDR3 nucleotides read TGTGCCAGCAGCTTCTCAGAGGGCTCCGGGGAGCTGTTTTTT. Its translation is CASSFSEGSGELFF.

The genes are TRBV7-8 and TRBJ2-5; 10 bases agree with TRBD1. The better agreement between TRBJ2-1 and the DNA end casts doubt on the J call. The CDR3 covers 13 residues. Germline loops: CDR1 SGHVS, CDR2 FQNEAQ. In DNA, the CDR3 is TGTGCCAGCAGTGGGACAGGGGTAGAGACCCAGTTCTTC. Translated: CASSGTGVETQFF.

The chain uses TRBV29-1 and TRBJ2-1; D remains ambiguous. This CDR3 is built from 13 residues. From germline, CDR1 is SQVTM and CDR2 ANQGSEA. V was pared by 3 bases and J by 6 bases, with 12 bases between. CDR3 region: CSVESDTLNEQFF. CDR3 DNA: TGCAGCGTTGAGAGCGACACACTCAATGAGCAGTTCTTC.

The genes are TRBV5-1 and TRBJ2-5; D may match TRBD1 or TRBD2 (5 bases each). V shed 4 bases and J shed 4 bases, with 17 bases lying between them. Germline lookup yields CDR1 SGHRS and CDR2 YFSETQ. This CDR3 comprises 15 residues. The CDR3, as DNA: TGCGCCAGCAGCCTGATCGCCGGGGCCCGAGAGACCCAGTACTTC. Its protein product is CASSLIAGARETQYF.

This clonotype was found many times. The chain links TRBV3-1 to TRBJ2-7, with TRBD1 matching 7 bases. CDR1 and CDR2 (germline): LGHDT, YNNKEL (reference sequence). J lost 9 bases, V lost 4 bases, and 12 bases had no gene match. The CDR3 totals 14 residues. The CDR3 DNA follows: TGTGCCAGCAGCCCTCCCGGACAGGAGGTCGGGCAGTACTTC. Protein: CASSPPGQEVGQYF.

This chain links TRBV9 with TRBJ2-2; no firm D call. The germline V and J ends were trimmed by 4 bases and 3 bases, with 13 bases remaining between them. Germline CDR1 and CDR2: SGDLS and YYNGEE. The CDR3 is made up of 15 amino acids. In DNA form, the CDR3 reads TGTGCCAGCAGCCCCCGCCGGTGGGACACCGGGGAGCTGTTTTTT. Translation: CASSPRRWDTGELFF.

This clonotype is a singleton in its sample. The chain uses TRBV11-2 and TRBJ2-1; 7 nucleotides agree with TRBD2. In germline, CDR1 is SGHAT, CDR2 FQNNGV. V lost 3 bases to trimming and J lost 8 bases; unmatched junction nucleotides: 13. CDR3 size: 16 residues. Here the CDR3 reads CASSLPSGNIYDEQFF. DNA for the CDR3: TGTGCCAGCAGCTTGCCCAGCGGGAATATTTATGATGAGCAGTTCTTC.

This clonotype was detected ten times or more. The V gene is TRBV28, the J gene TRBJ1-2; no firm D call. The CDR3 is 11 residues long. CDR1 and CDR2 from the germline V gene are MDHEN and SYDVKM. V was cut by 9 bases and J by 2 bases, with 7 bases left in between. The CDR3 coding sequence is TGTGCCAGTAGACTCAACTATGGCTACACCTTC. Protein: CASRLNYGYTF.

This clonotype was picked up many times. The V and J genes are TRBV27 and TRBJ1-2; no definite D call. V lost 4 bases and J lost 3, with 9 bases in between. Germline loops: CDR1 MNHEY, CDR2 SMNVEV (reference sequence). This CDR3 has 13 residues. The CDR3 loop reads CASSSTADYGYTF. CDR3 DNA: TGTGCCAGCAGTTCGACGGCGGACTATGGCTACACCTTC.

This clonotype showed up many times. The CDR3 loop is CSARDVGRLEEKLFF. The CDR3 DNA reads as TGCAGTGCTAGAGATGTGGGCCGCTTAGAAGAAAAACTGTTTTTT. The genes are TRBV20-1 and TRBJ1-4; D uncertain. This CDR3 region has 15 residues. The V gene lost 0 bases and the J gene lost 8 bases, with 16 bases spanning the gap. CDR1 and CDR2 (germline): DFQATT, SNEGSKA (reference sequence).

This clonotype occurred a few times. The CDR3 reads CASSFGTGLTNEKLFF. The CDR3 DNA follows: TGCGCCAGCAGCTTTGGGACAGGGCTCACTAATGAAAAACTGTTTTTT. V usage is TRBV5-1 and J usage is TRBJ1-4; TRBD1 matches 9 bases. This CDR3 spans 16 amino acids. CDR1 and CDR2 from the germline V gene are SGHRS and YFSETQ. V was clipped by 2 bases and J by 2 bases; unmatched bases: 4.